This T cell receptor (beta chain) originates from a study of hypomethylating agent response in myelodysplastic syndrome (dated by TCRdb to the early 2020s). A note on the overall study: The hypomethylating agent given was azacitidine in about 70% of the 11 patients and decitabine in 3 of 11 patients. Complete response or hematologic improvement was achieved by six patients, and 4 or 5 patients were classified as non-responders. Response was defined as complete response or hematologic improvement, and patients who met neither criterion were classified as non-responders. The cohort included under 10 male and a couple of female myelodysplastic syndrome patients. TET2 mutation was identified most frequently, being present in 5 of 11 patients. Patients had a mean age of 72.2 +/- 6.3 years, and a diploid cytogenetic profile was the most common.

Concerning this clone: The target of this receptor is not known. One base away there is no much larger clone; base qualities are not given.

V is clipped by 0 bases and J by 7 bases, and the sequence between their germline boundaries is 10 bases long. The CDR3 measures 13 amino acids from cysteine to phenylalanine. Of the read, only the CDR3 DNA is kept; its 39 bases are in frame from base 1. Looking up the germline V gene yields CDR1 SGHDT and CDR2 YYEEEE. The library was prepared using the immunoSEQ multiplex PCR assay. Survey resolution was used, with two replicates of approximately 200 ng each, totaling approximately 400 ng of DNA per sample. Using multiplex PCR primers aimed at V and J genes, the hsTCRB kit picked up rearranged TCRB sequences in genomic DNA. To amplify the CDR3 region, the first PCR ran for approximately 32 cycles with the QIAGEN Multiplex PCR Kit. Sample barcodes and Illumina adapters were added to each replicate in an approximately 8-cycle second PCR. A QuantStudio 6 together with the KAPA library quantification kit was used to quantify the pooled libraries. About 15 pM of pooled libraries were sequenced on an Illumina MiSeq with 156-cycle single-end reads and a 15-cycle index read. The paper's data handling went like this. Of 168,753 unique clonotypes, 1.5% to 2% were flagged by VDJdb annotation as previously reported viral-epitope-specific. The immunoSEQ Data Assistant and immunoSEQ Analyzer turned the raw reads into TCRB repertoires that were normalized and annotated. Clonotypes were analyzed with the immunarch R package version 0.6.5 and BioAnalyzer. Before richness was estimated, every repertoire was downsampled to the clone count of the smallest repertoire. Clonotypes were classified as expanded, contracted or novel by Fisher's exact tests, with novel defined as zero frequency before treatment. GLIPH2 clustered significantly changed CDR3 beta sequences using simulation_depth=1000 and kmer_min_depth=3, excluding CDR3s shorter than five residues. TCRdb took over this immuneACCESS table, retaining in-frame rearrangements with V and J assigned. Such tables are incomplete; in checked studies, under half of the missing clones stem from an unresolved V gene, and the remainder is unexplained. V and J calls and clone size are copied from that table; D and trimming were computed from the DNA. The sample records 5,500 to 6,000 clones, about 85% of which are singletons. The ten largest clonotypes hold more than 12% of the sample.

General conclusions and limits of the study: Possible recognition of novel MDS antigens by the shared GLIPH2 clusters was not confirmed, and experimental validation of that possible recognition is needed. Only approximately 12 patients were analyzed, so the study cohort was small. Healthy control donors were not age-matched to MDS patients, which could have impacted the MDS versus healthy comparison. Novel clonotypes were found to emerge more often in responders, whereas more contracted clonotypes were observed in non-responders after treatment. No significant change in richness, rarefaction diversity or clonality was detected after hypomethylating agent treatment, either across all patients or within response groups.

T-cell subsets were not sorted, so the analysis was performed on bulk bone marrow. TCR beta CDR3 regions were immunosequenced from bone marrow of about eleven myelodysplastic syndrome patients before and after hypomethylating agent therapy. For longitudinal repertoire tracking, a baseline bone marrow plus two to three bone marrows at different post-treatment timepoints were contributed by each patient. Genomic DNA was extracted from whole bone marrow, and quality was checked by TapeStation, NanoDrop OneC and PicoGreen assays. This material consisted of bone marrow, taken before or after starting hypomethylating agent treatment for myelodysplastic syndrome (not recorded which). The chain couples TRBV5-6 to TRBJ1-2; the D gene remains uncertain. The clonotype originates from a human donor with myelodysplastic syndrome. CDR3 sequence: CASSLEGLLGYTF. The nucleotide sequence reads as follows: TGTGCCAGCAGCTTGGAAGGGCTACTTGGCTACACCTTC.